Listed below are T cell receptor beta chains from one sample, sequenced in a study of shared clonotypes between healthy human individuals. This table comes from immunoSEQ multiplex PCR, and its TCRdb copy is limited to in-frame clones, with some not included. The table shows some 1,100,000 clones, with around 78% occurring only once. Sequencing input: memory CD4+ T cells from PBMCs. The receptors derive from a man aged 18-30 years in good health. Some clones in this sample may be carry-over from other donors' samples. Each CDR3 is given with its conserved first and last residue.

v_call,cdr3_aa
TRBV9,CASSAGQGEGSGYTF
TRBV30,CAWSVKGLGNQPQHF
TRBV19,CASRGLDGVWTEAFF
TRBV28,CASSQGVAYTEAFF
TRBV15,CATSRGQGDQGYTF
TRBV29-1,CSVDGRVETQYF
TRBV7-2,CASSSGLPITDTQYF
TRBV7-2,CASSLGSRWDREQYF
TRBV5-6,CASSLRGYTGELFF
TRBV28,CASTRIGGYNQPQHF
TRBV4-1,CASARTSGQETQYF
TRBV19,CASSMLGQGSDTQYF
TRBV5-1,CASSLGTASGNTIYF
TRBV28,CASSLAQGVLSNQPQHF
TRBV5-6,CASSFRTSGYNEQFF
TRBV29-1,CSVGTGLAGGETQYF